What follows describes a single T cell receptor beta chain. Its target is unknown. Trimming removed 0 bases from V and 3 bases from J, with 15 bases in between. The CDR3 length is 16 residues. These data originate in a study of blood T cells in healthy people across ages. A second PCR, run for about 6 to 12 cycles, used a sample-barcoded 5' primer plus a J-beta primer mix. The template-switch adaptor, which had 12 random nucleotides, put a tag on each cDNA molecule. TCRdb recomputed calls from the 5' RACE reads with MiXCR, one row per CDR3 protein. The table shows 650,000 to 1,000,000 distinct CDR3 sequences, with 36% occurring only once. General study points: Across samples, TCR beta diversity tracked strongly with naive T cell percentage.

The chain links TRBV6-7 to TRBJ2-7; D is unresolved. TRBV6-7 is an open reading frame whose function is uncertain. The source material was blood. The TCR was taken from a man in his late teens or twenties in good health. The CDR3 DNA sequence: TGTGCCAGCAGTTACTCGAAGAAGGTCAACAGCTACGAGCAGTACTTC. This codes for CASSYSKKVNSYEQYF.